This T cell receptor beta chain came from a study of shared clonotypes between healthy human individuals. Study-wide results and caveats: Clonotypes which were not shared had lower generation probabilities than clonotypes that all four donors shared.

V lost 1 base, J lost 5 bases, and 3 bases stayed unmatched. Germline CDR1 is LNHNV and CDR2 is YYDKDF (reference sequence). This CDR3 region has 16 residues. With regard to this clone: Its antigen is currently unknown.

The data were produced by immunoSEQ multiplex PCR, yet TCRdb's version contains in-frame clones alone and is incomplete. The table shows roughly 2.4 million clones, with approximately 96% occurring only once. V and J are TRBV15 and TRBJ2-3; TRBD2 matches 13 bases. The sequenced material came from naive CD4+ T cells sorted from blood. The subset was: CD45RA+ positively selected. This receptor was taken from a man between 18 and 29 years old in good health. The CDR3 protein is CATSRGTSGGEDTQYF. CDR3 bases: TGTGCCACCAGCAGAGGGACTAGCGGGGGAGAAGATACGCAGTATTTT.